One and the same sample provided the 32 T cell receptor beta chains below, sequenced in a study of T cell repertoires in cytomegalovirus infection. TCRdb redid the calling of the reads with MiXCR, one entry per CDR3 protein. The sample lists 510,000 or so distinct CDR3 sequences; about a quarter were seen once. The sample consisted of PBMCs. The receptors stem from a human donor in good health (CMV status not recorded). Some clones in this sample may be carry-over from other donors' samples.

The chain recombines TRBV25-1 with TRBJ1-4; D gene ambiguous. From germline, CDR1 is MGHDK and CDR2 SYGVNS. There are 14 residues in the CDR3. Trimming removed 1 base from V and 3 bases from J, with 6 bases in between. Written as DNA, the CDR3 is TGTGCCAGCAGTGAATTGTCGGCTAATGAAAAACTGTTTTTT. Protein: CASSELSANEKLFF. Full variable domain (remainder filled in from reference TRBV25-1 and TRBJ1-4): EADIYQTPRYLVIGTGKKITLECSQTMGHDKMYWYQQDPGMELHLIHYSYGVNSTEKGDLSSESTVSRIRTEHFPLTLESARPSHTSQYLCASSELSANEKLFFGSGTQLSVL.

This clonotype was seen only a few times. The rearrangement joins TRBV4-3 to TRBJ2-3; no clear D gene. The CDR3 has 14 residues. The germline V gene has CDR1 LGHNA and CDR2 YSLEER. Trimming pared 3 bases from V and 6 bases from J, leaving 13 bases between. The CDR3 nucleotides are TGCGCCAGCAGCCAGGCCCCTCAGGACGATACGCAGTATTTT. This codes for CASSQAPQDDTQYF.

This clonotype was detected only a few times. The chain carries TRBV19 and TRBJ2-5, with 7 bases that match TRBD2. Trimming cost V 3 bases and J 4 bases; bases outside gene matches: 8. Looked up from germline, CDR1 is LNHDA and CDR2 is SQIVND (reference sequence). The CDR3 has 15 amino acids. CDR3 in DNA: TGTGCCAGTAGTATCTCTAGCGGACCCTCAGAGACCCAGTACTTC. Translating gives CASSISSGPSETQYF.

V usage is TRBV19 and J usage is TRBJ2-3, with TRBD2 as a possible D gene (5 bases). V was cut by 3 bases and J by 7 bases, with 17 bases left in between. The CDR3 extends over 15 amino acids. In germline, CDR1 is LNHDA, CDR2 SQIVND (reference sequence). The CDR3 loop reads CASSMYKGEWNTQYF. DNA of the CDR3: TGTGCCAGTAGTATGTATAAGGGAGAATGGAATACGCAGTATTTT.

The chain couples TRBV3-1 to TRBJ2-1; D possibly corresponds to TRBD2 (6 bases). The CDR3 has 14 residues. Germline V gives CDR1 LGHDT, CDR2 YNNKEL (reference sequence). The germline V and J ends were trimmed by 4 bases and 6 bases, with 13 bases remaining between them. The DNA for the CDR3 is TGTGCCAGCAGCCCGCCGGGACTCTCCAATGAGCAGTTCTTC. It specifies CASSPPGLSNEQFF.

This clonotype was counted at least ten times. V gene TRBV7-8 combines with J gene TRBJ2-3; 16 positions match TRBD2. V trimming: 0 bases; J trimming: 1 base; junction bases outside the gene matches: 1. Germline V gives CDR1 SGHVS, CDR2 FQNEAQ. The CDR3 is made up of 18 amino acids. In DNA, the CDR3 is TGTGCCAGCAGCTTAGCGGGACTAGCGGGAGGGCGCACAGATACGCAGTATTTT. It specifies CASSLAGLAGGRTDTQYF.

This clonotype turned up a few times. The rearrangement uses TRBV20-1 and TRBJ2-1, with D unresolved. This CDR3 contains 12 residues. V shed 5 bases and J shed 7 bases, with 12 bases lying between them. Germline-derived CDR1 and CDR2 are DFQATT and SNEGSKA (reference sequence). CDR3 nucleotides: TGCAGTGCTGAGGACCCCATGAATGAGCAGTTCTTC. Protein sequence: CSAEDPMNEQFF.

This clonotype was picked up a small number of times. The chain recombines TRBV28 with TRBJ2-1; 9 bases are shared with TRBD2. Trimming took 5 bases from V and 15 from J; bases not matched to a gene: 14. The CDR3 covers 14 residues. Per germline, CDR1 MDHEN and CDR2 SYDVKM. The CDR3 nucleotides are TGTGCCAGCAGTCTCCGGACTAGCGCACGAGACCGGTTCTTC. This translates into CASSLRTSARDRFF. Full variable domain (outside the CDR3, taken from reference TRBV28 and TRBJ2-1): DVKVTQSSRYLVKRTGEKVFLECVQDMDHENMFWYRQDPGLGLRLIYFSYDVKMKEKGDIPEGYSVSREKKERFSLILESASTNQTSMYLCASSLRTSARDRFFGPGTRLTVL.

This clonotype was recorded at least ten times. V gene TRBV7-2 combines with J gene TRBJ1-1, with unresolved D. CDR1 SGHTA and CDR2 FQGNSA come from the germline V gene. The length of the CDR3 is 13 residues. V lost 5 bases and J lost 2, with 9 bases in between. DNA for the CDR3: TGTGCCAGCAGCAACAAGGCCAACACTGAAGCTTTCTTT. It is translated as CASSNKANTEAFF.

V usage is TRBV19 and J usage is TRBJ1-2; D gene ambiguous. The germline CDR1 and CDR2 sequences are LNHDA and SQIVND (reference sequence). The length of the CDR3 is 14 residues. V was cut by 7 bases and J by 6 bases, with 18 bases left in between. The CDR3 sequence: CASTPGGVSNGYTF. In nucleotides, the CDR3 is TGTGCCAGTACCCCCGGTGGAGTTAGCAATGGCTACACCTTC.

This chain links TRBV2 with TRBJ2-1, with 10 bases matching TRBD1. Germline V gene data show CDR1 as SNHLY and CDR2 as FYNNEI. The CDR3 has 14 residues. J gave up 9 bases and V 4 bases, and 6 bases lay outside the gene matches. This CDR3 reads CASSGPGQGFEQFF. CDR3 in DNA: TGTGCCAGCAGTGGCCCGGGACAGGGGTTTGAGCAGTTCTTC.

This clonotype was seen a handful of times. The chain uses TRBV19 and TRBJ1-2, with D perhaps matching TRBD1 (6 bases). Germline loops: CDR1 LNHDA, CDR2 SQIVND (reference sequence). The length of the CDR3 is 15 residues. V shed 2 bases and J shed 5 bases, with 15 bases lying between them. CDR3 in DNA: TGTGCCAGTAGTATAAGTCCAGGACAGCCTTATGGCTACACCTTC. The encoded protein is CASSISPGQPYGYTF. Filled out from reference TRBV19 and TRBJ1-2, the complete variable domain reads DGGITQSPKYLFRKEGQNVTLSCEQNLNHDAMYWYRQDPGQGLRLIYYSQIVNDFQKGDIAEGYSVSREKKESFPLTVTSAQKNPTAFYLCASSISPGQPYGYTFGSGTRLTVV.

There are a few counts of this clonotype. This chain links TRBV30 with TRBJ1-1; 8 nucleotides match TRBD1. V was pared by 2 bases and J by 5 bases, with 10 bases of the junction left unmatched. Germline V gene sequence: CDR1 GTSNPN, CDR2 SVGIG (reference sequence). The CDR3 spans 15 residues. As DNA, the CDR3 is TGTGCCTGGAGTCCCGGGACAGGTTTGGGAACTGAAGCTTTCTTT. It encodes CAWSPGTGLGTEAFF.

J is TRBJ1-5 and V is TRBV18; D is perhaps TRBD1 (5 bases). The V end was cut by 3 bases, the J end by 6 bases, with 12 bases between. The germline V gene encodes CDR1 KGHSH and CDR2 LQKENI. The CDR3 runs to 14 residues. Written as DNA, the CDR3 is TGTGCCAGCTCACCCACGGAGAGGGGTCAGCCCCAGCATTTT. Translated, it gives CASSPTERGQPQHF.

The rearrangement joins TRBV12-3 or TRBV12-4 to TRBJ1-5, with 9 bases lining up with TRBD1. This CDR3 is built from 16 residues. V lost 4 bases and J lost 3; bases outside the gene matches: 7. The CDR3, as DNA: TGTGCCAGCAGTTCCCTCGGGACAGGGACCAATCAGCCCCAGCATTTT. Residues: CASSSLGTGTNQPQHF.

V and J are TRBV19 and TRBJ2-3; a possible D gene is TRBD2 (6 bases). The CDR3 is 11 amino acids. In germline, CDR1 is LNHDA, CDR2 SQIVND (reference sequence). V gave up 6 bases and J gave up 6 bases, with 7 bases separating them. The CDR3 nucleotides read TGTGCCAGTAGGGCGGGGGATACGCAGTATTTT. It encodes CASRAGDTQYF.

The genes are TRBV19 and TRBJ1-5; D is unresolved. Germline V gene lookup returns CDR1 LNHDA and CDR2 SQIVND (reference sequence). V shed 3 bases and J shed 4 bases, with 13 bases lying between them. The CDR3 extends over 15 amino acids. Written as DNA, the CDR3 is TGTGCCAGTAGTATGGATAGGGCTAGGAATCAGCCCCAGCATTTT. This encodes CASSMDRARNQPQHF.

The chain employs TRBV20-1 and TRBJ2-1, with D possibly matching TRBD2 (6 bases). The CDR3 is 15 amino acids. Trimming took 0 bases from V and 10 from J, leaving 19 bases between them. Germline-derived CDR1 and CDR2 are DFQATT and SNEGSKA (reference sequence). For the CDR3, the DNA is TGCAGTGCTAGAGATTGGGGGGAGTCGCGGAACGAGCAGTTCTTC. Protein: CSARDWGESRNEQFF.

The table lists this clonotype with many counts. The chain uses TRBV7-2 and TRBJ1-1; no firm D call. Germline CDR1 and CDR2: SGHTA and FQGNSA. This CDR3 has 13 amino acids. Trimming took 1 base from V and 0 from J, leaving 3 bases between them. The chain's CDR3 is CASSLDVNTEAFF. CDR3 DNA: TGTGCCAGCAGCTTAGATGTGAACACTGAAGCTTTCTTT.

J is TRBJ1-3 and V is TRBV12-3 or TRBV12-4, with a weak D call TRBD1 (5 bases). CDR3 size: 15 residues. V gave up 5 bases and J gave up 0 bases, with 11 bases separating them. This CDR3 reads CASSKDSFSGNTIYF. In nucleotides, the CDR3 is TGTGCCAGCAGTAAAGACAGCTTCTCTGGAAACACCATATATTTT.

The chain carries TRBV4-3 and TRBJ2-1; 12 positions match TRBD2. Germline V lookup: CDR1 LGHNA, CDR2 YSLEER. V was pared by 1 base and J by 0 bases, with 1 base of the junction left unmatched. The CDR3 length is 17 residues. The CDR3 sequence: CASSQAGLAGSYNEQFF. The DNA of the CDR3 is TGCGCCAGCAGCCAAGCGGGACTAGCGGGCTCCTACAATGAGCAGTTCTTC.

The sample holds a few counts of this clonotype. The chain uses TRBV19 and TRBJ2-3, with 13 bases lining up with TRBD2. Trimming at V came to 4 bases and at J to 6 bases, leaving 7 bases not matched to a gene. The CDR3 runs to 16 residues. Germline lookup yields CDR1 LNHDA and CDR2 SQIVND (reference sequence). The CDR3 here is CASSKGTSGIADTQYF. In nucleotides, the CDR3 is TGTGCCAGTAGTAAGGGGACTAGCGGGATCGCGGATACGCAGTATTTT.

The chain combines TRBV14 with TRBJ2-3, with 10 positions matching TRBD2. This CDR3 is built from 15 residues. The V and J ends lost 5 bases and 3 bases, in that order; junction bases with no gene match: 5. Germline lookup yields CDR1 SGHDN and CDR2 FVKESK. This CDR3 reads CASSSGLAATDTQYF. Here the CDR3 DNA reads TGTGCCAGCAGCTCCGGACTAGCGGCAACAGATACGCAGTATTTT.

CDR3 in amino acids: CASSFAGGTGELFF. The CDR3 DNA follows: TGTGCCAGCAGCTTCGCGGGGGGCACCGGGGAGCTGTTTTTT. The genes are TRBV7-9 and TRBJ2-2, with TRBD2 matching 8 bases. Per germline, CDR1 SEHNR and CDR2 FQNEAQ (reference sequence). The J segment lost 4 bases and the V segment lost 3 bases, leaving 1 base of the junction unmatched. The CDR3 runs 14 residues.

V usage is TRBV19 and J usage is TRBJ1-3; the match to TRBD1 covers 9 bases. In germline, CDR1 is LNHDA, CDR2 SQIVND (reference sequence). V lost 8 bases to trimming and J lost 0 bases; unmatched junction nucleotides: 11. CDR3 size: 17 residues. The CDR3 bases are TGTGCCAGTTTCCACCGGGACAGGGCCTTCTCTGGAAACACCATATATTTT. Protein product: CASFHRDRAFSGNTIYF.

The chain couples TRBV5-6 to TRBJ1-2; D ambiguous. This CDR3 contains 13 residues. Trimming removed 0 bases at V and 4 bases at J, with 7 bases between. Germline V gene lookup returns CDR1 SGHDT and CDR2 YYEEEE. The CDR3 DNA reads TGTGCCAGCAGCTTGGAGGTCATCTATGGCTACACCTTC. Translated, it gives CASSLEVIYGYTF.

This clonotype was seen many times. The rearrangement links TRBV7-2 to TRBJ1-1; D remains ambiguous. The V end was cut by 5 bases, the J end by 5 bases, with 12 bases between. CDR1 and CDR2 from the germline V gene are SGHTA and FQGNSA. There are 13 residues in the CDR3. The CDR3 DNA reads TGTGCCAGCAGCCAGTTTATTATTACTGAAGCTTTCTTT. Translation gives CASSQFIITEAFF.

This clonotype was recorded at least ten times. V usage is TRBV7-8 and J usage is TRBJ1-1, with D uncertain. The CDR3 loop spans 14 amino acids. V gave up 3 bases and J gave up 0 bases, with 8 bases separating them. Germline V gene sequence: CDR1 SGHVS, CDR2 FQNEAQ. Here the CDR3 reads CASSLALMNTEAFF. The CDR3 DNA reads as TGTGCCAGCAGCTTGGCATTGATGAACACTGAAGCTTTCTTT.

This clonotype showed up just a few times. This chain uses TRBV7-9 with TRBJ2-1; weak D call: TRBD2 (5 bases). The V gene lost 5 bases and the J gene lost 0 bases, with 20 bases spanning the gap. CDR1 is SEHNR, CDR2 FQNEAQ, per germline (reference sequence). The CDR3 is 18 amino acids. Written as DNA, the CDR3 is TGTGCCAGCAGCGGTCTAGTGGGAGATAGTCCCTCCTACAATGAGCAGTTCTTC. Translated: CASSGLVGDSPSYNEQFF.

This clonotype was seen repeatedly, ten times or more. The rearrangement uses TRBV12-3 or TRBV12-4 and TRBJ1-5, with D unresolved. The CDR3 contains 14 residues. Trimming pared 1 base from V and 6 bases from J, leaving 10 bases between. The CDR3 sequence is CASSLEGEGQPQHF. The CDR3 nucleotides are TGTGCCAGCAGTTTAGAGGGCGAGGGTCAGCCCCAGCATTTT.

V and J are TRBV6-2 or TRBV6-3 and TRBJ2-7; D is possibly TRBD2 (5 bases). The V gene's germline CDR1 is MNHEY and CDR2 SVGEGT. This CDR3 has 15 residues. The V gene lost 2 bases and the J gene lost 3 bases, with 14 bases spanning the gap. The CDR3 DNA follows: TGTGCCAGCAGTTACCCTACGGGGATATACTACGAGCAGTACTTC. It is translated as CASSYPTGIYYEQYF.

The genes are TRBV6-6 and TRBJ1-2; TRBD1 is a possible D gene (5 bases). Trimming stripped 1 base from V and 4 bases from J, with 13 bases between. The CDR3 has 15 amino acids. CDR1 and CDR2 from the germline V gene are MNHNY and SVGAGI (reference sequence). This CDR3 reads CASSYLQGAFYGYTF. CDR3 nucleotide sequence: TGTGCCAGCAGTTACTTGCAGGGAGCCTTCTATGGCTACACCTTC.